The TCR beta chain under discussion was sequenced for a study of identical twins (dated by TCRdb to 2016 to 2017). With respect to the entire study: To test whether fetal clonotypes persist, the study used deep sequencing on TCR alpha and beta repertoires from monozygotic twins, unrelated adults of various ages, and cord blood. Replicate twin experiments were performed at different times using different library preparation protocols to rule out contamination. Results and caveats for the whole study, not just this receptor: In beta out-of-frame sequences, excess twin sharing was weaker, because having fewer shared sequences lowered the signal-to-noise ratio. Conclusions relied on cross-sectional statistical analysis, since the same donors could not be followed over many years. In monozygotic twins, out-of-frame TCR alpha sharing was systematically underestimated by recombination models, although the models agreed with sharing between unrelated individuals. Fewer insertions were carried by abundant cord blood beta clonotypes; a weaker similar trend was observed in young adult naive repertoires, while no such trend was observed in memory repertoires. Out-of-frame TCR alpha sequences shared between twins showed an excess of low generation-probability sequences compared with coincidental sharing between unrelated individuals. Zero-insertion analyses could be partly confounded by invariant T cells such as MAIT and iNKT, although diverse VJ usage argued against such confounding for most clonotypes.

The germline V gene gives CDR1 as SQVTM and CDR2 as ANQGSEA. The junction shows trimming of 3 bases on V and 3 bases on J, and the gene matches do not reach 5 bases of it. The CDR3 sequence holds 14 residues, the cysteine and phenylalanine included. The only DNA kept is the CDR3, 42 bases in frame from the first base. The receptor library was made with 5' RACE. The sequencer listed for this sample is Illumina HiSeq 2000. Template switching added a universal primer binding site, and the final cDNA carried a unique molecular identifier that allowed TCR cDNA molecules to be counted accurately. First-strand cDNA for TCR alpha and beta chains was synthesized from specific primers in the conserved constant-segment region. Each cDNA library was double barcoded, with a SMART-Mk sample barcode plus Illumina barcodes, to control for contamination. TruSeq adapter sequences, together with Illumina sample barcodes, were added in two successive PCR steps. The TCR alpha and beta cDNA libraries were sequenced on the Illumina HiSeq platform using custom primers. The original pipeline was this. Raw reads were processed with MiGEC to extract unique molecular identifiers, and MiXCR was used to determine CDR3 positions. Recombination models were inferred per individual with the repgenHMM and IGoR tools using an EM algorithm. The analysis of shared clonotypes was done with the tcR package in R, with sharing normalized by the product of cloneset sizes. Out-of-frame nonproductive sequences were analyzed to study raw recombination free of thymic and clonal selection effects. Starting from the raw public reads, TCRdb applied fastp trimming at Q25, assembled clones with MiXCR and retained in-frame beta chains. Every distinct CDR3 protein forms one entry, paired with its most common genes and DNA. TCRdb's processing, not the study's, gives the V and J calls here. For this sample there are under 300,000 distinct CDR3 sequences; 6.5% appear just once. The ten top clones hold just over 14% of the sample.

Only healthy Caucasian donors were included. The twin cohort comprised three pairs of female monozygotic twins, all aged roughly 18 to 30 years. Positive isolation kits from Invitrogen were used to isolate CD4+ and CD8+ T cell populations. This clonotype has a handful of counts. It has no known antigen specificity. Base qualities were left out, and no much larger clone turns up one base away. These data also featured in a second study, about T cells expressing NK-cell markers. The second study also describes: TCR beta-chain repertoires were profiled in sorted CD3+CD56+NKG2C+, CD3+CD56+NKG2C- and CD3+CD56-NKG2C+ T-cell subsets from several donors. Among the eight sequenced donors, only one was HCMV-seronegative, while the other seven were HCMV-seropositive. To restrict sorting to alphabetaTCR-expressing T cells, an anti-gammadeltaTCR antibody was added in several experiments. In six donors, the dominant CD3+CD56+NKG2C+ clonotypes ranked among the top 10 CD8+ clonotypes, making up roughly 1.0-7.0% of CD8+ T cells. Those dominant clonotypes were again the most abundant among CD3+CD56-NKG2C+ cells in a few donors, at roughly 25-60.1%. Whether the expanded NKG2C-expressing T cell clones were specific for HCMV antigens was left unclear. All eight donors whose samples were sequenced were randomly selected healthy volunteers, three of them men and five women. HCMV serostatus was determined by detecting HCMV-specific IgG in serum with a commercial ELISA kit. MIGEC handled demultiplexing of the reads and grouping by UMI, while MiTCR was used to assemble and quantify clonotypes. To exclude erroneous sequences, any TCR cDNA sequence not supported by at least two reads was discarded. The tcR package was used for downstream repertoire analysis, and clonotypes were matched across fractions by CDR3 nucleotide sequence plus V segment. VDJmatch was used to annotate antigen specificity against VDJdb, with one amino acid substitution in CDR3 permitted.

The sequence derives from a woman younger than 30 in good health. Material for sequencing was CD8+ T cells sorted from blood. The V and J segments used are TRBV29-1 and TRBJ2-7, with TRBD2 matching 10 junction bases. The base sequence is TGCAGCGTTGACCCTAGCGGGGGAAGCTACGAGCAGTACTTC. The translation is CSVDPSGGSYEQYF.